The 20 T cell receptor beta chains listed next were all sequenced from one sample in a study of OX40 agonist ivuxolimab in advanced cancers. Using immunoSEQ multiplex PCR, the repertoire was profiled, and TCRdb retains in-frame clones only, with some absent. The data show 150,000 to 180,000 clones, around 94% seen once. This sample comprised CD4+ or CD8+ T cells sorted from blood, obtained in a trial of the OX40 agonist ivuxolimab. The source of these receptors is an adult with an advanced solid tumor such as melanoma, head and neck, liver or kidney cancer.

The J gene is TRBJ2-2, the V gene TRBV19; D may be TRBD1 (5 bases). In germline, CDR1 is LNHDA, CDR2 SQIVND (reference sequence). The CDR3 is made up of 16 amino acids. Trimming cost V 3 bases and J 6 bases, with 17 bases left between them. DNA for the CDR3: TGTGCCAGTAGTATTGGGCAGGGCGTGTTGGCCGGGGAGCTGTTTTTT. Translating gives CASSIGQGVLAGELFF. Supplemented by reference TRBV19 and TRBJ2-2, the full variable domain reads DGGITQSPKYLFRKEGQNVTLSCEQNLNHDAMYWYRQDPGQGLRLIYYSQIVNDFQKGDIAEGYSVSREKKESFPLTVTSAQKNPTAFYLCASSIGQGVLAGELFFGEGSRLTVL.

A word on this clone: At one end the junction does not follow the germline gene, possibly because of a read error. The rearrangement joins TRBV7-7 to TRBJ2-5, with 10 nucleotides matching TRBD2. CDR3 size: 16 residues. Germline CDR1 reads SSHAT; CDR2 reads FNYEAQ (reference sequence). As DNA, the CDR3 is TGTGCTAGCAGCTCCCGACTAGCGGGTGGGCGGGCGACCCAGTACTTC. This gives the protein CASSSRLAGGRATQYF.

The chain employs TRBV7-3 and TRBJ2-1, with 7 bases fitting TRBD1. Germline V gene lookup returns CDR1 SGHTA and CDR2 FQGTGA. The V segment lost 3 bases and the J segment 9 bases; nucleotides outside the gene matches: 5. The CDR3 contains 13 residues. The CDR3 DNA is TGTGCCAGCAGCTTTCTACAGGGGAGTGAGCAGTTCTTC. Translation gives CASSFLQGSEQFF.

The chain uses TRBV2 and TRBJ2-7; D gene ambiguous. V was trimmed by 3 bases and J by 2 bases, leaving 5 bases between them. The CDR3 extends over 12 amino acids. Germline CDR1 is SNHLY and CDR2 is FYNNEI. This CDR3 is CASSEDPYEQYF. The CDR3 DNA reads as TGTGCCAGCAGTGAGGACCCCTACGAGCAGTACTTC.

J is TRBJ1-1 and V is TRBV5-1; 8 nucleotides match TRBD1. The CDR3 spans 14 residues. Germline loops: CDR1 SGHRS, CDR2 YFSETQ. Germline trimming cut 3 bases from V and 3 bases from J; bases unmatched to any gene: 4. The CDR3 DNA reads TGCGCCAGCAGCTGGACAGGGCCCTACACTGAAGCTTTCTTT. Translation: CASSWTGPYTEAFF.

This chain connects TRBV19 to TRBJ2-2, with a tentative D call TRBD2 (5 bases). From germline, CDR1 is LNHDA and CDR2 SQIVND (reference sequence). V shed 6 bases and J shed 16 bases, with 15 bases lying between them. This CDR3 comprises 11 residues. The CDR3 loop reads CASREGGRWFF. The CDR3 nucleotides read TGTGCCAGTAGAGAGGGCGGGCGTTGGTTTTTT.

The gene calls are TRBV5-1 and TRBJ2-7; tentatively, D is TRBD1 (6 bases). V was trimmed by 4 bases and J by 1 base, leaving 9 bases between them. Germline V lookup: CDR1 SGHRS, CDR2 YFSETQ. The CDR3 runs to 13 residues. CDR3 protein: CASSRDKSYEQYF. In DNA form, the CDR3 reads TGCGCCAGCAGCCGGGACAAGTCCTACGAGCAGTACTTC.

The rearrangement uses TRBV20-1 and TRBJ2-7; the D gene could be TRBD1 or TRBD2 (5 bases each). The CDR3 length is 10 residues. The ends were cut back, 7 bases at V and 2 bases at J, with 6 bases in the middle. Germline CDR1 reads DFQATT; CDR2 reads SNEGSKA (reference sequence). CDR3 bases: TGCAGTGGGGGGACCTACGAGCAGTACTTC. It codes for CSGGTYEQYF.

The chain has TRBV5-6 and TRBJ2-1; TRBD1 is a possible D gene (6 bases). The CDR3 loop spans 16 amino acids. Germline CDR1 and CDR2: SGHDT and YYEEEE. V lost 2 bases and J lost 3, with 15 bases in between. CDR3 sequence reads: CASSFQGSSLYNEQFF. CDR3 sequence (DNA): TGTGCCAGCAGCTTCCAGGGGTCGTCCCTCTACAATGAGCAGTTCTTC.

This chain uses TRBV7-8 with TRBJ2-7; D gene uncertain. Germline V CDR1 and CDR2: SGHVS, FQNEAQ. The CDR3 runs to 15 residues. The ends were cut back, 1 base at V and 2 bases at J, with 12 bases in the middle. CDR3 nucleotide sequence: TGTGCCAGCAGCTTAGGCCTCCGGAACACCTACGAGCAGTACTTC. Protein: CASSLGLRNTYEQYF.

The J gene is TRBJ1-2, the V gene TRBV5-8; D not certain. This CDR3 spans 13 amino acids. The germline CDR1 and CDR2 sequences are SGHTS and YDEGEE. V was pared by 0 bases and J by 3 bases, with 6 bases between. CDR3 loop: CASSLGRDYGYTF. CDR3 DNA: TGTGCCAGCAGCTTGGGCCGAGACTATGGCTACACCTTC. The variable domain in full, completed from reference TRBV5-8 and TRBJ1-2, reads EAGVTQSPTHLIKTRGQQATLRCSPISGHTSVYWYQQALGLGLQFLLWYDEGEERNRGNFPPRFSGRQFPNYSSELNVNALELEDSALYLCASSLGRDYGYTFGSGTRLTVV.

The gene calls are TRBV7-2 and TRBJ2-3; the match to TRBD2 covers 9 bases. The V gene's germline CDR1 is SGHTA and CDR2 FQGNSA. The CDR3 is 16 amino acids. Trimming at V came to 4 bases and at J to 5 bases, leaving 10 bases not matched to a gene. CDR3 bases: TGTGCCAGCAGCTATCGACCGGGACTAGCAGGAGATACGCAGTATTTT. Amino acids: CASSYRPGLAGDTQYF.

The J gene is TRBJ1-3, the V gene TRBV7-9; no firm D call. Germline values: CDR1 SEHNR, CDR2 FQNEAQ (reference sequence). The V end was cut by 1 base, the J end by 0 bases, with 7 bases between. The CDR3 totals 15 residues. The CDR3 is CASSLGGSSGNTIYF. The CDR3 bases are TGTGCCAGCAGCTTAGGAGGGAGCTCTGGAAACACCATATATTTT. The full variable domain, completed using reference TRBV7-9 and TRBJ1-3, is DTGVSQNPRHKITKRGQNVTFRCDPISEHNRLYWYRQTLGQGPEFLTYFQNEAQLEKSRLLSDRFSAERPKGSFSTLEIQRTEQGDSAMYLCASSLGGSSGNTIYFGEGSWLTVV.

The chain couples TRBV19 to TRBJ2-7; TRBD1 might be the D (6 bases). CDR1 is LNHDA and CDR2 is SQIVND in the germline V gene (reference sequence). V lost 1 base and J lost 3, with 13 bases in between. The CDR3 extends over 15 amino acids. CDR3 nucleotides: TGTGCCAGTAGTATAGCTGTAGGGGGTCACTACGAGCAGTACTTC. Translating it yields CASSIAVGGHYEQYF. The full variable domain, its missing parts supplied by reference TRBV19 and TRBJ2-7, is DGGITQSPKYLFRKEGQNVTLSCEQNLNHDAMYWYRQDPGQGLRLIYYSQIVNDFQKGDIAEGYSVSREKKESFPLTVTSAQKNPTAFYLCASSIAVGGHYEQYFGPGTRLTVT.

The sample holds one count of this clone. The rearrangement uses TRBV7-2 and TRBJ2-5; D gene uncertain. The CDR3 runs 14 residues. Trimming cost V 2 bases and J 5 bases, with 12 bases left between them. The germline V gene has CDR1 SGHTA and CDR2 FQGNSA. The CDR3 DNA follows: TGTGCCAGCAGCTTATGGAGTATCCGGGAGACCCAGTACTTC. Protein product: CASSLWSIRETQYF.

This chain joins TRBV5-1 and TRBJ1-2; possibly TRBD1 for D (6 bases). The CDR3 spans 14 residues. V lost 0 bases and J lost 8, with 14 bases in between. Germline lookup yields CDR1 SGHRS and CDR2 YFSETQ. The CDR3 DNA is TGCGCCAGCAGCTTGGCCGCAGGGGTTCGCGGCTACACCTTC. Amino acid sequence: CASSLAAGVRGYTF.

CDR3 amino acids: CASSLFQRNYGYTF. The CDR3 DNA reads as TGCGCCAGCAGCTTGTTCCAACGAAACTATGGCTACACCTTC. The J gene is TRBJ1-2, the V gene TRBV5-1; D gene unclear. Germline CDR1 SGHRS, CDR2 YFSETQ. This CDR3 contains 14 residues. Deletions cut 1 base from V and 2 bases from J, with 9 bases between.

This sequence joins TRBV9 and TRBJ2-3; 9 bases match TRBD2. V shed 3 bases and J 1 base; nucleotides not matched to a gene: 3. This CDR3 has 15 residues. CDR1 SGDLS and CDR2 YYNGEE come from the germline V gene. The CDR3 sequence is CASSARLAGTDTQYF. DNA of the CDR3: TGTGCCAGCAGCGCCCGACTAGCGGGCACAGATACGCAGTATTTT. The full variable domain, completed using reference TRBV9 and TRBJ2-3, is DSGVTQTPKHLITATGQRVTLRCSPRSGDLSVYWYQQSLDQGLQFLIQYYNGEERAKGNILERFSAQQFPDLHSELNLSSLELGDSALYFCASSARLAGTDTQYFGPGTRLTVL.

The chain is built from TRBV2 and TRBJ2-5, with D hard to call. The V gene's germline CDR1 is SNHLY and CDR2 FYNNEI. This CDR3 contains 11 residues. V was shortened by 7 bases and J by 3 bases, with 6 bases between the two germline ends. The CDR3, as DNA: TGTGCCAGCACGCCGGAAGAGACCCAGTACTTC. Encoded protein: CASTPEETQYF. The variable domain in full, with the rest retrieved from reference TRBV2 and TRBJ2-5, is EPEVTQTPSHQVTQMGQEVILRCVPISNHLYFYWYRQILGQKVEFLVSFYNNEISEKSEIFDDQFSVERPDGSNFTLKIRSTKLEDSAMYFCASTPEETQYFGPGTRLLVL.

This chain uses TRBV5-1 with TRBJ1-4; D is possibly TRBD1 (5 bases). The CDR3 is 13 amino acids. V gave up 6 bases and J gave up 6 bases, with 12 bases separating them. Germline CDR1 SGHRS, CDR2 YFSETQ. CDR3 sequence (DNA): TGCGCCAGCAACACCGAAGGGGATGAAAAACTGTTTTTT. Translating it yields CASNTEGDEKLFF.